This T cell receptor (beta chain) is drawn from a study of CD8+ T cells in alopecia areata. This clone has only a few counts. Its antigen is not known. There are 13 residues in the CDR3. Trimming took 2 bases from V and 3 from J, leaving 6 bases between them. Germline V CDR1 and CDR2: LNHDA, SQIVND (reference sequence). Study-level points and caveats: Elevated clonality characterized lesional scalp relative to normal scalp, particularly in alopecia totalis/universalis. Mice gave a clearer picture of TCR sharing than patients did, possibly for HLA-related reasons. Administration of tofacitinib significantly diminished scalp clonality and expanded CD8+ clones within the top 100. There were also resident alphabeta T cells of normal skin sequenced in scalp samples.

Investigators isolated RNA and reverse transcribed it into cDNA to act as the sequencing template. The table came from immunoSEQ multiplex PCR; TCRdb's copy has only in-frame clones and leaves some out. This sample yields some 200,000 clones, of which roughly 64% are seen a single time; around 13% belongs to the top ten. Sample treatment: oral pan-JAK inhibitor, 5-10 mg twice daily. This chain links TRBV19 with TRBJ2-3; D is undetermined. This sequence was found in a human donor with alopecia areata. The specimen was CD8+ T cells sorted from blood, collected at week 24, from a patient treated with tofacitinib. The CDR3 DNA sequence: TGTGCCAGTAGTATAATGGGGACAGATACGCAGTATTTT. Translating gives CASSIMGTDTQYF.